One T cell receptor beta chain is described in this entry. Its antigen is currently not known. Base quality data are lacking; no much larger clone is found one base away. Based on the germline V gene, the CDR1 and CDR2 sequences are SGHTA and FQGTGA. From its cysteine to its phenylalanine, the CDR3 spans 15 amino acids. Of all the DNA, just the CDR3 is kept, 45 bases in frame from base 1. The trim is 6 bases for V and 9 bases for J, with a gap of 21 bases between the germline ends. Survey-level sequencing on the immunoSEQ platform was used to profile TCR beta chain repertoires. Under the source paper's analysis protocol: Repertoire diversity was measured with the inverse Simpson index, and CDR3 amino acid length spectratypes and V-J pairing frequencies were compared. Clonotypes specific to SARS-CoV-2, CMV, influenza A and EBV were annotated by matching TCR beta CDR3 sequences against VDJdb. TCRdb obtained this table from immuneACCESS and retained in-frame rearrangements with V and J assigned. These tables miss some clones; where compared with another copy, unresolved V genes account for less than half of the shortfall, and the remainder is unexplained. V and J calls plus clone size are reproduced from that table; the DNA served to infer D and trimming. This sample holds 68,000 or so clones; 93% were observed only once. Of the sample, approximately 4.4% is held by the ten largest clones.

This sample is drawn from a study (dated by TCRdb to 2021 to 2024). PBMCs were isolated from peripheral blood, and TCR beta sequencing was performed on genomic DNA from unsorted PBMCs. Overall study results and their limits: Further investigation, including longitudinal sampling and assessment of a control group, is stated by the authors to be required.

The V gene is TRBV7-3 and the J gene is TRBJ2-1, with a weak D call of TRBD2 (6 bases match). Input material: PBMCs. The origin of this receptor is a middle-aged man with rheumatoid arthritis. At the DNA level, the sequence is TGTGCCAGCAGTCCAGGAGGGGACTCTTCTCGTGAGCAGTTCTTC. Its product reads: CASSPGGDSSREQFF.